What follows is one T cell receptor (beta chain) and its context. Its antigen is unknown. The record originates from a study of T cells in Graves' hyperthyroidism and ophthalmopathy. Each person with ophthalmopathy scored at least 3 on the Clinical Activity Score, reached NOSPECS grade 4 or higher, and had been ill under 3 months. The V gene's germline CDR1 is SNHLY and CDR2 FYNNEI. The CDR3 is 12 residues long. V shed 6 bases, J shed 6 bases, and the junction held 1 base outside the gene matches. Regarding the study as a whole: By a 13 V-J model, ophthalmopathy was set apart from stable hyperthyroidism. Expanded thyroid clonotypes (above 0.001) were mostly also found in blood.

TCR beta CDR3 sequences were amplified from RNA transcripts. With the HTBI primer set, the TCR CDR3 went through a first round of RT-PCR. TCRdb re-called the multiplex PCR reads through MiXCR, storing one row per CDR3 protein. The sample lists about 58,000 distinct CDR3 sequences, around 48% occurring once. Sequenced: blood. This sequence originates from a woman aged 25 to 39 with Graves' ophthalmopathy. The chain recombines TRBV2 with TRBJ1-2; 10 bases fit TRBD1. CDR3 residues: CASRGTGDGYTF. CDR3 sequence (DNA): TGTGCCAGCAGAGGGACAGGGGATGGCTACACCTTC.